The 10 T cell receptor beta chains below come from one sample, sequenced in a study of T cells in Graves' hyperthyroidism and ophthalmopathy. From RNA transcripts, TCR beta CDR3 regions were amplified. When the TCR CDR3 underwent first-round RT-PCR, the HTBI primer set was used. TCRdb re-called the multiplex PCR reads through MiXCR, storing one row per CDR3 protein. Seen here are 300,000 to 400,000 distinct CDR3 sequences, more than 11% observed once, and the top ten hold approximately 23%. The specimen was blood. Every receptor here comes from a woman in her twenties or thirties with Graves' hyperthyroidism.

This clonotype was seen repeatedly, ten times or more. This chain joins TRBV7-9 and TRBJ2-7; 8 bases align to TRBD1. Germline V gene lookup returns CDR1 SEHNR and CDR2 FQNEAQ (reference sequence). After removal of 3 bases from V and 5 bases from J, the junction contained 3 bases not matched to a gene. The CDR3 covers 13 residues. The DNA of the CDR3 is TGTGCCAGCAGCTTGACGACAGGGGACGAGCAGTACTTC. Translation gives CASSLTTGDEQYF.

This clonotype has ten or more counts. The chain combines TRBV20-1 with TRBJ2-1, with 11 nucleotides matching TRBD2. V shed 6 bases, J shed 7 bases, and the junction held 8 bases outside the gene matches. The CDR3 is made up of 14 amino acids. Looked up from germline, CDR1 is DFQATT and CDR2 is SNEGSKA (reference sequence). CDR3 nucleotide sequence: TGCAGTGCGGAACTAGCGGGAGTGGGTAATGAGCAGTTCTTC. Protein sequence: CSAELAGVGNEQFF.

Ten or more counts support this clonotype. This rearrangement joins TRBV28 to TRBJ1-1; no clear D. CDR1 is MDHEN and CDR2 is SYDVKM in the germline V gene. The CDR3 is 15 amino acids. V was pared by 4 bases and J by 1 base, with 13 bases between. The CDR3: CASSSYKVANTEAFF. CDR3 in DNA: TGTGCCAGCAGTTCTTACAAGGTAGCGAACACTGAAGCTTTCTTT.

The genes are TRBV28 and TRBJ2-1, with D unresolved. Trimming pared 5 bases from V and 10 bases from J, leaving 12 bases between. The CDR3 runs to 12 residues. The V gene's germline CDR1 is MDHEN and CDR2 SYDVKM. CDR3 loop: CASSRPRWEQFF. CDR3 in DNA: TGTGCCAGCAGTCGCCCGAGGTGGGAGCAGTTCTTC.

There are many counts of this clonotype. The chain has TRBV2 and TRBJ1-1; 7 bases match TRBD1. V dropped 6 bases and J dropped 8; count of bases not matched to a gene: 12. The CDR3 is made up of 14 amino acids. Germline V gene data show CDR1 as SNHLY and CDR2 as FYNNEI. The CDR3 DNA reads TGTGCCAGCAGAAGGGACAGTCGACTGAGCGAAGCTTTCTTT. Residues: CASRRDSRLSEAFF. Looking up the rest from reference TRBV2 and TRBJ1-1 gives the full variable domain: EPEVTQTPSHQVTQMGQEVILRCVPISNHLYFYWYRQILGQKVEFLVSFYNNEISEKSEIFDDQFSVERPDGSNFTLKIRSTKLEDSAMYFCASRRDSRLSEAFFGQGTRLTVV.

This clonotype occurred a few times. V is TRBV19 and J is TRBJ1-5; weak D call: TRBD1 (6 bases). There are 13 residues in the CDR3. V lost 7 bases to trimming and J lost 6 bases, with 13 bases between them. Germline loops: CDR1 LNHDA, CDR2 SQIVND (reference sequence). As DNA, the CDR3 is TGTGCCAGTAAATTGGGGGCGAGTCAGCCCCAGCATTTT. It encodes CASKLGASQPQHF. Supplemented by reference TRBV19 and TRBJ1-5, the full variable domain reads DGGITQSPKYLFRKEGQNVTLSCEQNLNHDAMYWYRQDPGQGLRLIYYSQIVNDFQKGDIAEGYSVSREKKESFPLTVTSAQKNPTAFYLCASKLGASQPQHFGDGTRLSIL.

This clonotype was counted many times. The genes are TRBV12-3 or TRBV12-4 and TRBJ2-2; 7 nucleotides line up with TRBD2. This CDR3 has 15 residues. After removal of 5 bases from V and 5 bases from J, the junction contained 8 bases not matched to a gene. The CDR3 sequence: CASSIRDYLTGELFF. In DNA, the CDR3 is TGTGCCAGCAGTATCCGGGACTACTTAACCGGGGAGCTGTTTTTT.

This clonotype has just a few counts. The V call is TRBV6-2 or TRBV6-3, the J call TRBJ2-1, with TRBD2 matching over 7 bases. From germline, CDR1 is MNHEY and CDR2 SVGEGT. J lost 5 bases, V lost 6 bases, and 4 bases had no gene match. CDR3 length: 13 residues. CDR3 sequence reads: CASSYRGDNEQFF. The CDR3 DNA reads as TGTGCCAGCAGCTACCGGGGGGACAATGAGCAGTTCTTC.

This clonotype was counted ten times or more. The chain couples TRBV24-1 to TRBJ2-5, with D maybe TRBD2 (5 bases). CDR1 is KGHDR, CDR2 SFDVKD, per germline. This CDR3 contains 15 residues. The V and J ends lost 3 bases and 5 bases respectively, with 15 bases between them. The CDR3 DNA reads TGTGCCACCAGTGATGGCCGAGATGGACTGGAGACCCAGTACTTC. This translates into CATSDGRDGLETQYF.

A word on this clonotype: The junction and the germline gene differ at one end; a read error may be behind it. V and J are TRBV7-2 and TRBJ2-3, with unresolved D. The CDR3 extends over 13 amino acids. The germline gives CDR1 SGHTA, CDR2 FQGNSA. The CDR3 loop is CARSFVAVDTQYF. The CDR3 region has the DNA TGTGCCCGCAGCTTCGTGGCAGTAGATACGCAGTATTTT. Supplemented by reference TRBV7-2 and TRBJ2-3, the full variable domain reads GAGVSQSPSNKVTEKGKDVELRCDPISGHTALYWYRQSLGQGLEFLIYFQGNSAPDKSGLPSDRFSAERTGGSVSTLTIQRTQQEDSAVYLCARSFVAVDTQYFGPGTRLTVL.